One and the same sample provided the 25 T cell receptor beta chains below, sequenced in a study of human T cells and chemical hapten exposure. The sample's time point: pre-sensitization, week 0. Treatment indicated: therapeutic diphenylcyclopropenone sensitization with weekly scalp DPC. Each CDR3 protein is one row after TCRdb ran MiXCR on the RACE reads. The sample has approximately 370,000 distinct CDR3 sequences; about 5.4% are singletons. Sample: whole blood, taken in connection with sensitization to the hapten diphenylcyclopropenone (DPC). The origin of the receptors is a woman between 18 and 29 years old with alopecia areata. Some clones in this sample may be carry-over from other donors' samples.

This clonotype was observed a handful of times. This chain uses TRBV25-1 with TRBJ1-1; D is unclear. The germline V gene encodes CDR1 MGHDK and CDR2 SYGVNS. V lost 5 bases, J lost 5 bases, and 18 bases lay in between. CDR3 length equals 15 residues. CDR3 in DNA: TGTGCCAGCAGTTTGATAGACCCTAATGGGACTGAAGCTTTCTTT. Its protein is CASSLIDPNGTEAFF.

This clonotype was detected only a few times. The chain joins TRBV6-6 to TRBJ2-3; perhaps TRBD2 as D (5 bases). V lost 5 bases and J 10 bases, leaving 19 bases between the germline ends. The CDR3 sequence is 14 residues long. Germline V gene data show CDR1 as MNHNY and CDR2 as SVGAGI (reference sequence). DNA for the CDR3: TGTGCCAGCAGTGGACCGGGCCCACCGGAGGCGCAGTATTTT. This codes for CASSGPGPPEAQYF.

This clonotype was seen many times. J is TRBJ1-6 and V is TRBV6-5; D not resolved. The CDR3 loop spans 16 amino acids. V lost 1 base and J 1 base, leaving 8 bases between the germline ends. The V gene's germline CDR1 is MNHEY and CDR2 SVGAGI. The CDR3 coding sequence is TGTGCCAGCAGTTACTTAGCGCAGTCCTATAATTCACCCCTCCACTTT. Amino acid sequence: CASSYLAQSYNSPLHF.

The chain employs TRBV4-3 and TRBJ2-3; D may match TRBD1 or TRBD2 (6 bases each). There are 16 residues in the CDR3. Per the germline V gene, CDR1 is LGHNA and CDR2 is YSLEER. V dropped 0 bases and J dropped 3 bases, with 13 bases sitting between them. The CDR3 region is CASSQDWGARTDTQYF. The CDR3 nucleotides read TGCGCCAGCAGCCAAGACTGGGGGGCAAGGACAGATACGCAGTATTTT.

The rearrangement links TRBV3-1 to TRBJ2-7, with 8 bases that match TRBD1. Looked up from germline, CDR1 is LGHDT and CDR2 is YNNKEL (reference sequence). The CDR3 has 12 residues. The junction had 6 bases not matched to a gene; V was cut back by 4 bases and J by 10 bases. CDR3 in amino acids: CASSPEDREQYF. The CDR3 DNA reads TGTGCCAGCAGCCCGGAGGACAGGGAACAGTACTTC.

This clonotype was seen at least ten times. V gene TRBV19 combines with J gene TRBJ1-2; TRBD1 aligns across 8 bases. The junction had 8 bases not matched to a gene; V was cut back by 6 bases and J by 8 bases. The CDR3 is made up of 13 amino acids. Per germline, CDR1 LNHDA and CDR2 SQIVND (reference sequence). The CDR3 DNA reads as TGTGCCAGTAGCCCGGACAGGGTTTTCGGCTACACCTTC. Translated: CASSPDRVFGYTF.

This clonotype was seen more than once but under ten times. The rearrangement links TRBV18 to TRBJ2-6; D perhaps matches TRBD1 (5 bases). The germline V and J ends were trimmed by 3 bases and 1 base, with 16 bases remaining between them. Germline values: CDR1 KGHSH, CDR2 LQKENI. The CDR3 extends over 18 amino acids. The CDR3 DNA reads as TGTGCCAGCTCACCGAATCGAACACCAGGGTCTGGGGCCAACGTCCTGACTTTC. This sequence encodes CASSPNRTPGSGANVLTF.

This clonotype was detected only a few times. This chain connects TRBV5-1 to TRBJ1-6; the D is unclear. Germline CDR1 and CDR2: SGHRS and YFSETQ. CDR3 length: 16 residues. Trimming cost V 0 bases and J 0 bases, with 7 bases left between them. The CDR3 coding sequence is TGCGCCAGCAGCTTGGAGATGAGCTCCTATAATTCACCCCTCCACTTT. Its protein product is CASSLEMSSYNSPLHF.

This clonotype was seen only a few times. The chain recombines TRBV11-2 with TRBJ2-3; D is unresolved. The length of the CDR3 is 16 residues. Germline CDR1 SGHAT, CDR2 FQNNGV. Trimming left V 5 bases short and J 0 bases short, with 15 bases between. The CDR3 coding sequence is TGTGCCAGCAGCCCTAGAGCAGTCTCTAGCACAGATACGCAGTATTTT. Its translation is CASSPRAVSSTDTQYF.

This clonotype was counted many times. The chain has TRBV7-2 and TRBJ1-2; the match to TRBD1 covers 11 bases. V lost 1 base, J lost 3 bases, and 4 bases stayed unmatched. Germline V gene sequence: CDR1 SGHTA, CDR2 FQGNSA. This CDR3 is built from 16 residues. The CDR3 bases are TGTGCCAGCAGCTTAGTGGGACAGGGGGAATACTATGGCTACACCTTC. Amino acids: CASSLVGQGEYYGYTF.

This clonotype has only a few counts. J is TRBJ2-3 and V is TRBV12-3 or TRBV12-4; D gene uncertain. V lost 6 bases to trimming and J lost 1 base, with 11 bases between them. This CDR3 has 14 residues. The CDR3 here is CASRPHEGTDTQYF. The CDR3 DNA is TGTGCCAGCAGACCCCACGAGGGCACAGATACGCAGTATTTT.

This clonotype has a handful of counts. This rearrangement joins TRBV27 to TRBJ1-2; a possible D gene is TRBD1 (5 bases). The CDR3 has 14 amino acids. Trimming took off 0 bases at V and 6 bases at J, with 11 bases between the two ends. Germline lookup yields CDR1 MNHEY and CDR2 SMNVEV (reference sequence). In DNA form, the CDR3 reads TGTGCCAGCAGTTTATCATCAGGGAGCCATGGCTACACCTTC. It specifies CASSLSSGSHGYTF.

In this sample, this clonotype turned up many times. The V gene is TRBV28, the J gene TRBJ1-2, with TRBD1 identical over 8 bases. Looked up from germline, CDR1 is MDHEN and CDR2 is SYDVKM. There are 16 residues in the CDR3. After removal of 5 bases from V and 6 bases from J, the junction contained 14 bases not matched to a gene. Here the CDR3 DNA reads TGTGCCAGCAGTACGCGGACAGGGTCGATCCCCCATGGCTACACCTTC. The encoded protein is CASSTRTGSIPHGYTF.

This clonotype was seen ten or more times. In DNA, the CDR3 is TGTGCCAGCAGCCCCTCCGACGGCAATCAGCCCCAGCATTTT. Its translation: CASSPSDGNQPQHF. The gene calls are TRBV14 and TRBJ1-5; no clear D. CDR3 size: 14 residues. Trimming took off 4 bases at V and 2 bases at J, with 9 bases between the two ends. Germline CDR1 reads SGHDN; CDR2 reads FVKESK.

The rearrangement joins TRBV6-2 or TRBV6-3 to TRBJ2-1, with 7 positions matching TRBD2. V lost 2 bases to trimming and J lost 6 bases; unmatched junction nucleotides: 1. CDR1 and CDR2 from the germline V gene are MNHEY and SVGEGT. The CDR3 loop spans 13 amino acids. The CDR3, as DNA: TGTGCCAGCAGTTACGTAGCGGGCAATGAGCAGTTCTTC. This gives the protein CASSYVAGNEQFF.

This clonotype was detected many times. The chain links TRBV7-8 to TRBJ1-1, with 8 bases lining up with TRBD1. V lost 5 bases to trimming and J lost 4 bases; unmatched junction nucleotides: 27. The germline CDR1 and CDR2 sequences are SGHVS and FQNEAQ. The CDR3 has 21 residues. This CDR3 is CASSPVRRVEIQGVMGTEAFF. CDR3 DNA sequence: TGTGCCAGCAGCCCCGTCCGTCGGGTCGAGATACAGGGGGTGATGGGCACTGAAGCTTTCTTT.

This clonotype was observed at least ten times. The genes are TRBV18 and TRBJ2-3, with TRBD2 matching over 8 bases. The trim removed 0 bases at V and 2 bases at J, leaving 4 bases unmatched. CDR3 size: 16 residues. Germline V CDR1 and CDR2: KGHSH, LQKENI. The DNA of the CDR3 is TGTGCCAGCTCACCACCCCAGCGGGGGTTCACAGATACGCAGTATTTT. This sequence encodes CASSPPQRGFTDTQYF.

The chain combines TRBV5-1 with TRBJ1-2, with D perhaps matching TRBD1 (5 bases). The CDR3 consists of 14 residues. Germline V gene sequence: CDR1 SGHRS, CDR2 YFSETQ. V lost 2 bases and J 8 bases, leaving 16 bases between the germline ends. CDR3: CASSLGTVTLGYTF. The CDR3 DNA reads TGCGCCAGCAGCTTAGGGACGGTGACATTAGGCTACACCTTC.

This clonotype was observed a handful of times. The chain combines TRBV25-1 with TRBJ1-4, with D unclear. The CDR3 extends over 13 amino acids. The germline CDR1 and CDR2 sequences are MGHDK and SYGVNS. The ends were cut back, 8 bases at V and 7 bases at J, with 14 bases in the middle. CDR3 amino acids: CASGTVRAEKLFF. The CDR3, as DNA: TGTGCCAGCGGAACAGTAAGGGCTGAAAAACTGTTTTTT.

This clonotype occurred many times. The gene calls are TRBV14 and TRBJ2-1; unclear D gene. This CDR3 is built from 13 residues. The germline V gene encodes CDR1 SGHDN and CDR2 FVKESK. V shed 4 bases and J shed 8 bases, with 12 bases lying between them. In DNA, the CDR3 is TGTGCCAGCAGCCTCCGACCCAGCGATGAGCAGTTCTTC. Protein: CASSLRPSDEQFF. The variable domain in full, completed from reference TRBV14 and TRBJ2-1, reads EAGVTQFPSHSVIEKGQTVTLRCDPISGHDNLYWYRRVMGKEIKFLLHFVKESKQDESGMPNNRFLAERTGGTYSTLKVQPAELEDSGVYFCASSLRPSDEQFFGPGTRLTVL.

The genes are TRBV5-4 and TRBJ2-5, with D maybe TRBD1 (6 bases). The CDR3 covers 13 residues. CDR1 is SGHNT and CDR2 is YYREEE in the germline V gene (reference sequence). Trimming took 5 bases from V and 5 from J, leaving 13 bases between them. The CDR3 sequence is CASRFWDMETQYF. Written as DNA, the CDR3 is TGTGCCAGCAGATTCTGGGACATGGAGACCCAGTACTTC.

This clonotype has ten or more counts. The V gene is TRBV9, the J gene TRBJ1-4; TRBD1 is a possible D gene (5 bases). V was shortened by 7 bases and J by 3 bases, with 16 bases between the two germline ends. Germline V gene lookup returns CDR1 SGDLS and CDR2 YYNGEE. This CDR3 region has 15 residues. CDR3 in DNA: TGTGCCAGCTCCGCTGACGAGGGACCTAATGAAAAACTGTTTTTT. Its protein product is CASSADEGPNEKLFF. The full variable domain, with the rest looked up from reference TRBV9 and TRBJ1-4, is DSGVTQTPKHLITATGQRVTLRCSPRSGDLSVYWYQQSLDQGLQFLIQYYNGEERAKGNILERFSAQQFPDLHSELNLSSLELGDSALYFCASSADEGPNEKLFFGSGTQLSVL.

This clonotype has at least ten counts. The J gene is TRBJ1-1, the V gene TRBV10-3; D gene ambiguous. CDR1 and CDR2 from the germline V gene are ENHRY and SYGVKD. The V end lost 4 bases, the J end lost 5 bases, and 11 bases lay between the germline ends. The CDR3 length is 13 residues. CDR3 region: CAISGPKRTEAFF. CDR3 bases: TGTGCCATCAGTGGGCCGAAAAGGACTGAAGCTTTCTTT.

This clonotype was picked up many times. The rearrangement links TRBV6-2 or TRBV6-3 to TRBJ1-6, with D perhaps matching TRBD1 (5 bases). The length of the CDR3 is 12 residues. V lost 6 bases and J lost 7, with 7 bases in between. CDR1 is MNHEY and CDR2 is SVGEGT in the germline V gene. CDR3 sequence reads: CASRTANSPLHF. CDR3 bases: TGTGCCAGCAGGACAGCGAATTCACCCCTCCACTTT.

This clonotype was detected ten times or more. The chain uses TRBV27 and TRBJ2-2, with TRBD2 identical over 11 bases. The CDR3 is made up of 16 amino acids. The V segment lost 6 bases and the J segment 4 bases; nucleotides outside the gene matches: 7. Germline CDR1 MNHEY, CDR2 SMNVEV (reference sequence). The CDR3 DNA follows: TGTGCCAGCAGAAACTTAGCGGGGGGGCGCACCGGGGAGCTGTTTTTT. Amino acid sequence: CASRNLAGGRTGELFF.